The following is a T cell receptor beta chain sequence with its context. Assay used: immunoSEQ multiplex PCR; TCRdb lists only in-frame clones, some missing. The sample lists some 270,000 clones; roughly 84% were seen once. This specimen belongs to a study of blood T cell repertoires in COVID-19. The clonotype was recovered from a middle-aged man who had recovered from COVID-19. Sequencing was carried out using PBMCs or T cells enriched from blood (not recorded which).

CDR3 protein: CASSRLQGYAGELFF. The DNA of the CDR3 is TGTGCCAGCAGTCGACTACAGGGGTACGCCGGGGAGCTGTTTTTT. This chain links TRBV3-1 (or the pseudogene TRBV3-2) with TRBJ2-2, with 7 bases aligning to TRBD1. Germline CDR1 and CDR2: LGHDT and YNNKEL (reference sequence). After removal of 6 bases from V and 6 bases from J, the junction contained 10 bases not matched to a gene. The CDR3 is 15 residues long.